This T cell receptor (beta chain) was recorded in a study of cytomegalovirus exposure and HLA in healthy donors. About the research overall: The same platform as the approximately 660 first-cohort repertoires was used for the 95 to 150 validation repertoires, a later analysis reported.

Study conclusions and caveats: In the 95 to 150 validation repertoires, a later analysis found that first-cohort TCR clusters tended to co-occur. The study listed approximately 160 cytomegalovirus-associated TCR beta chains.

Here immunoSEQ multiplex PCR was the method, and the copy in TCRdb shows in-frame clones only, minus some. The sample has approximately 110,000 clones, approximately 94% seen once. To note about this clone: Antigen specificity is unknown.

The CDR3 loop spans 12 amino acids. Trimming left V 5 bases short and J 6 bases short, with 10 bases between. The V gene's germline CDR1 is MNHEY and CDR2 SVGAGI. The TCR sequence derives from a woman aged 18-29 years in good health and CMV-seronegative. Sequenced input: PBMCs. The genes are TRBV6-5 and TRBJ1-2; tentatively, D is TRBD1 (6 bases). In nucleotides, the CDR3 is TGTGCCAGCAGTGATCCAGGGGATGGCTACACCTTC. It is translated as CASSDPGDGYTF.